These 13 T cell receptor beta chains were all obtained from the same sample, sequenced in a study of response to subunit inactivated influenza vaccine. TCRdb reanalysed the RT-PCR reads using MiXCR and keeps one entry per CDR3 protein. The data contain fewer than 650,000 distinct CDR3 sequences, over 10% of them seen just once; the ten biggest clones take up less than 15%. The sample consisted of PBMCs from blood, taken around seven weeks after vaccination. The receptors here all came from a man between 45 and 60 years old who received an inactivated influenza vaccine.

This clonotype turned up a few times. The V call is TRBV5-1, the J call TRBJ2-2; 11 nucleotides line up with TRBD1. This CDR3 spans 16 amino acids. V shed 4 bases, J shed 7 bases, and the junction held 9 bases outside the gene matches. Germline V gene data show CDR1 as SGHRS and CDR2 as YFSETQ. The CDR3 sequence is CASSPGTGGTYGELFF. The CDR3 DNA sequence: TGCGCCAGCAGCCCGGGGACAGGGGGTACCTACGGGGAGCTGTTTTTT.

The rearrangement links TRBV13 to TRBJ2-7, with TRBD2 as a possible D gene (6 bases). Germline CDR1 is PRHDT and CDR2 is FYEKMQ (reference sequence). The CDR3 is made up of 15 amino acids. Between the trimmed V and J ends, which lost 0 bases and 4 bases, there was a span of 13 bases. CDR3 in amino acids: CASSLGSGEGYEQYF. Written as DNA, the CDR3 is TGTGCCAGCAGCTTAGGCTCGGGAGAGGGGTACGAGCAGTACTTC. Supplemented by reference TRBV13 and TRBJ2-7, the full variable domain reads AAGVIQSPRHLIKEKRETATLKCYPIPRHDTVYWYQQGPGQDPQFLISFYEKMQSDKGSIPDRFSAQQFSDYHSELNMSSLELGDSALYFCASSLGSGEGYEQYFGPGTRLTVT.

A single count supports this clonotype. A much larger clone sits a single nucleotide away, making a read error possible. J is TRBJ1-2 and V is TRBV4-3, with TRBD1 as a possible D gene (6 bases). This CDR3 has 17 amino acids. Germline CDR1 reads LGHNA; CDR2 reads YSLEER. V was trimmed by 0 bases and J by 2 bases, leaving 16 bases between them. DNA for the CDR3: TGCGCCAGCAGCCAAGAGGGGACATTCCAGATCAACTATGGCTACACCTTC. The encoded protein is CASSQEGTFQINYGYTF.

This clonotype was detected a few times. This chain links TRBV9 with TRBJ1-1; 10 positions match TRBD1. J was trimmed by 3 bases and V by 4 bases; bases with no gene match: 9. Germline CDR1 SGDLS, CDR2 YYNGEE. This CDR3 is built from 16 residues. In DNA form, the CDR3 reads TGTGCCAGCAGCCCCAGACAGGGGGCCTGGGACACTGAAGCTTTCTTT. It encodes CASSPRQGAWDTEAFF.

V gene TRBV11-1 combines with J gene TRBJ2-2, with D possibly matching TRBD2 (6 bases). The germline V gene encodes CDR1 SGHAT and CDR2 FQDESV (reference sequence). The CDR3 sequence is 18 residues long. The V end lost 3 bases, the J end lost 2 bases, and 19 bases lay between the germline ends. The CDR3 loop is CASSFFGSRTTNTGELFF. CDR3 bases: TGTGCCAGCAGCTTCTTCGGGAGCAGGACCACCAACACCGGGGAGCTGTTTTTT. Variable domain in full (rest from reference TRBV11-1 and TRBJ2-2): EAEVAQSPRYKITEKSQAVAFWCDPISGHATLYWYRQILGQGPELLVQFQDESVVDDSQLPKDRFSAERLKGVDSTLKIQPAELGDSAMYLCASSFFGSRTTNTGELFFGEGSRLTVL.

This clonotype was found many times. CDR3: CASSPIGLSNTEAFF. In DNA, the CDR3 is TGTGCCAGCAGCCCTATCGGATTATCGAACACTGAAGCTTTCTTT. The gene calls are TRBV7-9 and TRBJ1-1; D remains unclear. The CDR3 loop spans 15 amino acids. V gave up 5 bases and J gave up 1 base, with 14 bases separating them. Germline V lookup: CDR1 SEHNR, CDR2 FQNEAQ (reference sequence).

The CDR3 bases are TGTGCCAGCAGGAGGTGGGACCAAGAGACCCAGTACTTC. Protein sequence: CASRRWDQETQYF. V and J are TRBV28 and TRBJ2-5; D unclear. The V gene lost 6 bases and the J gene lost 0 bases, with 8 bases spanning the gap. The CDR3 loop spans 13 amino acids. Germline-derived CDR1 and CDR2 are MDHEN and SYDVKM.

A note on this clonotype: A much larger clone differs by one base, so this may be a read error. This chain connects TRBV5-1 to TRBJ2-7; tentatively, D is TRBD1 (6 bases). The CDR3 runs 18 residues. Germline V gene data show CDR1 as SGHRS and CDR2 as YFSETQ. V was shortened by 0 bases and J by 1 base, with 20 bases between the two germline ends. CDR3 nucleotide sequence: TGCGCCAGCAGCTTGGCCTTCCCTAGGACAGAACGATCCTACGAGCAGTACTTC. Protein sequence: CASSLAFPRTERSYEQYF.

There are many counts of this clonotype. The chain recombines TRBV28 with TRBJ2-7; 14 bases match TRBD2. V dropped 3 bases and J dropped 0; count of bases not matched to a gene: 16. Germline assignment: CDR1 MDHEN and CDR2 SYDVKM. The CDR3 extends over 21 amino acids. CDR3 protein: CASSFPVLGLAGVGTSYEQYF. Here the CDR3 DNA reads TGTGCCAGCAGTTTCCCTGTCTTGGGACTAGCGGGAGTGGGTACCTCCTACGAGCAGTACTTC.

The chain links TRBV6-2 or TRBV6-3 to TRBJ2-7; either TRBD1 or TRBD2 may supply D (5 bases each). Germline lookup yields CDR1 MNHEY and CDR2 SVGEGT. V lost 4 bases to trimming and J lost 3 bases, with 22 bases between them. The CDR3 length is 17 residues. The CDR3 region has the DNA TGTGCCAGCAGTTCCTCATCCGGGACCACGGCGGGCTACGAGCAGTACTTC. Its protein product is CASSSSSGTTAGYEQYF.

V and J are TRBV4-3 and TRBJ2-2, with D possibly called TRBD1 or TRBD2 (5 bases each). The CDR3 loop spans 15 amino acids. V was cut by 0 bases and J by 7 bases, with 12 bases left in between. CDR1 LGHNA and CDR2 YSLEER come from the germline V gene. The CDR3 coding sequence is TGCGCCAGCAGCCAAGATCGGGGCAGGGTCGGGGAGCTGTTTTTT. Translation gives CASSQDRGRVGELFF.

In this sample, this clonotype turned up a few times. The rearrangement joins TRBV7-2 to TRBJ2-3; 13 bases line up with TRBD2. The germline CDR1 and CDR2 sequences are SGHTA and FQGNSA. V gave up 6 bases and J gave up 13 bases; unmatched junction bases: 10. The CDR3 covers 14 residues. CDR3: CASSYGLAGDVKYF. The CDR3 region has the DNA TGTGCCAGCAGTTACGGACTAGCGGGGGATGTTAAGTATTTT.

This clonotype was seen more than once but under ten times. The chain couples TRBV6-1 to TRBJ1-3; TRBD1 is a possible D gene (5 bases). Germline lookup yields CDR1 MNHNS and CDR2 SASEGT. Between the trimmed V and J ends, which lost 5 bases and 0 bases, there was a span of 11 bases. The CDR3 loop spans 15 amino acids. The CDR3 bases are TGTGCCAGCAGTCTGGACACAGCCTCTGGAAACACCATATATTTT. Translation gives CASSLDTASGNTIYF.